These 10 T cell receptor beta chains were all obtained from the same sample, sequenced in a study of cytomegalovirus exposure and HLA in healthy donors. TCRdb's copy holds only in-frame clones and misses some; the assay was immunoSEQ multiplex PCR. The table includes 150,000 to 170,000 clones, around 84% detected once. Specimen: PBMCs. Source of these receptors: a human donor in good health.

The rearrangement joins TRBV6-6 to TRBJ1-6; 10 bases line up with TRBD1. Germline CDR1 MNHNY, CDR2 SVGAGI (reference sequence). The CDR3 runs to 16 residues. V dropped 4 bases and J dropped 10; count of bases not matched to a gene: 10. As DNA, the CDR3 is TGTGCCAGCAGTTTCATCCTCGGACAGGGGGAGTCACCCCTCCACTTT. Translated: CASSFILGQGESPLHF.

The chain carries TRBV28 and TRBJ2-7, with 7 positions matching TRBD2. This CDR3 region has 15 residues. V trimming: 2 bases; J trimming: 4 bases; junction bases outside the gene matches: 8. Germline V gives CDR1 MDHEN, CDR2 SYDVKM. CDR3 in DNA: TGTGCCAGCAGTTTACAAGCGGGATCCGTATACGAGCAGTACTTC. Its translation is CASSLQAGSVYEQYF.

This sequence joins TRBV9 and TRBJ2-1; D not resolved. The V and J ends lost 0 bases and 2 bases respectively, with 9 bases between them. Germline CDR1 SGDLS, CDR2 YYNGEE. The CDR3 totals 15 residues. CDR3 DNA sequence: TGTGCCAGCAGCGTAGCCGCGGCTACCTACAATGAGCAGTTCTTC. Translation gives CASSVAAATYNEQFF.

The V gene is TRBV27, the J gene TRBJ1-1, with TRBD1 identical over 8 bases. This CDR3 comprises 15 residues. V was pared by 5 bases and J by 3 bases, with 8 bases of the junction left unmatched. Germline V lookup: CDR1 MNHEY, CDR2 SMNVEV (reference sequence). CDR3 protein: CASSDLGTGYTEAFF. CDR3 nucleotides: TGTGCCAGCAGTGACTTAGGGACAGGATACACTGAAGCTTTCTTT.

This clone was recorded a few times. V usage is TRBV19 and J usage is TRBJ1-5, with a possible D match to TRBD1 (6 bases). The CDR3 extends over 13 amino acids. CDR1 is LNHDA, CDR2 SQIVND, per germline (reference sequence). V was shortened by 4 bases and J by 2 bases, with 6 bases between the two germline ends. CDR3: CASSTGGNQPQHF. In DNA, the CDR3 is TGTGCCAGTAGTACAGGGGGCAATCAGCCCCAGCATTTT.

Here the CDR3 reads CASSPYRLMNTEAFF. The CDR3 DNA follows: TGTGCCAGCAGCCCATACCGACTGATGAACACTGAAGCTTTCTTT. The chain combines TRBV14 with TRBJ1-1; D is undetermined. Germline V gene sequence: CDR1 SGHDN, CDR2 FVKESK. The CDR3 extends over 15 amino acids. V dropped 4 bases and J dropped 0 bases, with 12 bases sitting between them.

This chain links TRBV7-8 with TRBJ2-1; 7 nucleotides agree with TRBD2. In germline, CDR1 is SGHVS, CDR2 FQNEAQ. The CDR3 has 17 residues. J was trimmed by 1 base and V by 5 bases; bases with no gene match: 11. The CDR3 region is CASSPNGRRGSYNEQFF. In DNA, the CDR3 is TGTGCCAGCAGCCCGAACGGGAGGCGAGGGTCCTACAATGAGCAGTTCTTC.

The genes are TRBV27 and TRBJ1-1; 7 bases fit TRBD1. The trim removed 6 bases at V and 8 bases at J, leaving 3 bases unmatched. Germline V gene data show CDR1 as MNHEY and CDR2 as SMNVEV (reference sequence). This CDR3 is 11 amino acids long. The CDR3 region is CASRQQGEAFF. The CDR3 DNA reads as TGTGCCAGCAGGCAACAGGGGGAAGCTTTCTTT.

The chain carries TRBV5-1 and TRBJ2-1; 9 positions match TRBD2. The length of the CDR3 is 15 residues. The V segment lost 0 bases and the J segment 5 bases; nucleotides outside the gene matches: 3. Germline V gives CDR1 SGHRS, CDR2 YFSETQ. The CDR3 DNA reads TGCGCCAGCAGCTTGGTAGCGGGAGTAAACAATGAGCAGTTCTTC. Protein: CASSLVAGVNNEQFF.

This chain uses TRBV5-4 with TRBJ1-5; no clear D. Trimming removed 4 bases from V and 3 bases from J, with 8 bases in between. Germline lookup yields CDR1 SGHNT and CDR2 YYREEE (reference sequence). The CDR3 covers 13 residues. The CDR3: CASSAQINQPQHF. The CDR3 region has the DNA TGTGCCAGCAGCGCTCAGATCAATCAGCCCCAGCATTTT.